The 18 T cell receptor beta chains below come from one sample, sequenced in a study of shared clonotypes between healthy human individuals. Naive CD8 cells comprised CD45RO-negative, CCR7-positively selected cells, excluding terminally differentiated effector memory CD45RA+ cells. Here immunoSEQ multiplex PCR was the method, and the copy in TCRdb shows in-frame clones only, minus some. The sample has some 2.1 million clones; about 94% are singletons. The specimen was naive CD8+ T cells sorted from blood. Receptor source: a man younger than 35 in good health.

The rearrangement joins TRBV27 to TRBJ1-2; TRBD1 matches 10 bases. Germline CDR1 reads MNHEY; CDR2 reads SMNVEV (reference sequence). The junction had 9 bases not matched to a gene; V was cut back by 7 bases and J by 7 bases. The CDR3 sequence is 14 residues long. This CDR3 reads CASTRQGAMVGYTF. The CDR3 region has the DNA TGTGCCAGCACCAGACAGGGGGCGATGGTTGGCTACACCTTC.

The V and J genes are TRBV27 and TRBJ2-7, with D possibly TRBD2 on 7 matching bases. This CDR3 comprises 16 residues. The germline V gene has CDR1 MNHEY and CDR2 SMNVEV (reference sequence). V gave up 3 bases and J gave up 3 bases, with 18 bases separating them. CDR3 protein: CASSFIGAGAIYEQYF. CDR3 coding DNA: TGTGCCAGCAGTTTCATCGGGGCGGGGGCCATCTACGAGCAGTACTTC.

The genes are TRBV28 and TRBJ1-2; TRBD1 matches at 9 bases. CDR1 MDHEN and CDR2 SYDVKM come from the germline V gene. The length of the CDR3 is 14 residues. The V segment lost 6 bases and the J segment 6 bases; nucleotides outside the gene matches: 8. The CDR3 DNA follows: TGTGCCAGCAGCCCGCCCGGGACAGGGAATGGCTACACCTTC. Protein sequence: CASSPPGTGNGYTF.

A word on this clone: Compared with germline, one end of the junction differs, possibly owing to a read error. The chain links TRBV7-8 to TRBJ2-7; D unresolved. The length of the CDR3 is 13 residues. CDR1 is SGHVS and CDR2 is FQNEAQ in the germline V gene. The chain's CDR3 is CASSLGGPPYEDF. CDR3 DNA: TGTGCCAGCAGCTTAGGCGGCCCCCCCTACGAGGACTTC.

The chain recombines TRBV27 with TRBJ2-5, with TRBD2 as a possible D gene (5 bases). Germline values: CDR1 MNHEY, CDR2 SMNVEV (reference sequence). The germline V and J ends were trimmed by 5 bases and 5 bases, with 27 bases remaining between them. The CDR3 totals 18 residues. The CDR3: CASSTRNFRDSGEETQYF. CDR3 bases: TGTGCCAGCAGTACCAGGAACTTCCGGGATTCCGGAGAGGAGACCCAGTACTTC.

CDR3 residues: CASSETGTGFYYEQYF. The CDR3, as DNA: TGTGCCAGCAGCGAAACCGGGACAGGGTTCTACTACGAGCAGTACTTC. The V gene is TRBV6-1, the J gene TRBJ2-7; TRBD1 aligns across 9 bases. The CDR3 totals 16 residues. Trimming at V came to 6 bases and at J to 3 bases, leaving 12 bases not matched to a gene. Per germline, CDR1 MNHNS and CDR2 SASEGT.

This clone was seen a single time. The chain recombines TRBV9 with TRBJ2-1; D is unclear. Trimming stripped 3 bases from V and 8 bases from J, with 12 bases between. CDR3 size: 13 residues. Looked up from germline, CDR1 is SGDLS and CDR2 is YYNGEE. The CDR3 protein is CASSGPVMHEQFF. CDR3 nucleotides: TGTGCCAGCAGCGGTCCAGTCATGCATGAGCAGTTCTTC.

As to this clone: Other DNA sequences in this specimen translate into the identical CDR3. V and J are TRBV5-4 and TRBJ2-7, with 7 bases lining up with TRBD1. The length of the CDR3 is 14 residues. CDR1 is SGHNT, CDR2 YYREEE, per germline (reference sequence). Unmatched junction bases numbered 2, after V lost 2 bases and J lost 0 bases. The CDR3 DNA is TGTGCCAGCAGCTTACAGGGGAACTCCTACGAGCAGTACTTC. It yields the protein CASSLQGNSYEQYF.

The chain combines TRBV18 with TRBJ1-1; TRBD1 aligns across 7 bases. Germline values: CDR1 KGHSH, CDR2 LQKENI. The length of the CDR3 is 17 residues. The trim removed 6 bases at V and 0 bases at J, leaving 13 bases unmatched. CDR3 DNA: TGTGCCAGCTCGGATAGTGAGGGACAGAGCATGAACACTGAAGCTTTCTTT. Translation: CASSDSEGQSMNTEAFF.

This rearrangement joins TRBV6-1 to TRBJ2-5, with D perhaps given as TRBD1 or TRBD2 (6 bases each). V lost 1 base and J lost 5, with 26 bases in between. The CDR3 is 19 residues long. Per the germline V gene, CDR1 is MNHNS and CDR2 is SASEGT. Here the CDR3 reads CASSEEGTGAWVVEETQYF. CDR3 nucleotide sequence: TGTGCCAGCAGTGAAGAGGGGACGGGGGCCTGGGTGGTTGAGGAGACCCAGTACTTC.

The rearrangement links TRBV21-1 to TRBJ1-1; the table's D call, TRBD1, has no DNA check behind it. TRBV21-1 is given as a pseudogene. This CDR3 contains 16 residues. CDR3 sequence: CASIPRTGYRNTEAFF. CDR3 sequence (DNA): TGTGCCAGCATTCCGAGGACAGGGTATAGGAACACTGAAGCTTTCTTT.

The chain is built from TRBV5-1 and TRBJ1-4, with TRBD1 matching over 9 bases. J gave up 8 bases and V 3 bases, and 5 bases lay outside the gene matches. This CDR3 spans 14 amino acids. CDR1 is SGHRS and CDR2 is YFSETQ in the germline V gene. In DNA form, the CDR3 reads TGCGCCAGCAGCTCGGGACAGGGTGGCGAAAAACTGTTTTTT. This sequence encodes CASSSGQGGEKLFF.

V and J are TRBV28 and TRBJ2-1; TRBD1 matches 7 bases. This CDR3 comprises 14 residues. CDR1 MDHEN and CDR2 SYDVKM come from the germline V gene. V dropped 10 bases and J dropped 8; count of bases not matched to a gene: 14. The chain's CDR3 is CAISDRPLGDEQFF. The CDR3, as DNA: TGTGCCATCTCGGACAGGCCTCTGGGAGATGAGCAGTTCTTC.

V and J are TRBV28 and TRBJ1-4; D gene uncertain. Trimming left V 3 bases short and J 2 bases short, with 10 bases between. The CDR3 consists of 15 residues. Per germline, CDR1 MDHEN and CDR2 SYDVKM. CDR3 loop: CASSFMGSTNEKLFF. The CDR3 nucleotides read TGTGCCAGCAGTTTTATGGGTAGCACTAATGAAAAACTGTTTTTT.

J is TRBJ1-6 and V is TRBV7-9; 7 bases agree with TRBD1. This CDR3 is built from 13 residues. Looked up from germline, CDR1 is SEHNR and CDR2 is FQNEAQ (reference sequence). Germline trimming cut 6 bases from V and 10 bases from J; bases unmatched to any gene: 6. This CDR3 is CASRPGQHSPLHF. The DNA of the CDR3 is TGTGCCAGCAGACCGGGACAGCACTCACCCCTCCACTTT.

The gene calls are TRBV4-1 and TRBJ2-1; TRBD2 aligns across 7 bases. This CDR3 has 16 residues. CDR1 and CDR2 from the germline V gene are MGHRA and YSYEKL. The V and J ends lost 1 base and 5 bases, in that order; junction bases with no gene match: 8. The DNA of the CDR3 is TGCGCCAGCAGCCAAGGGCGACTAGCTGTCAACAATGAGCAGTTCTTC. Translation: CASSQGRLAVNNEQFF.

The chain has TRBV28 and TRBJ1-2, with TRBD1 as a possible D gene (6 bases). This CDR3 is 15 amino acids long. Deletions cut 1 base from V and 1 base from J, with 10 bases between. Germline V gene sequence: CDR1 MDHEN, CDR2 SYDVKM. CDR3 amino acids: CASSLLAGDNYGYTF. DNA for the CDR3: TGTGCCAGCAGTTTATTGGCAGGGGATAACTATGGCTACACCTTC.

The chain recombines TRBV28 with TRBJ1-5, with a tentative D call TRBD1 (6 bases). Germline V gives CDR1 MDHEN, CDR2 SYDVKM. This CDR3 has 17 residues. V was trimmed by 4 bases and J by 0 bases, leaving 16 bases between them. As DNA, the CDR3 is TGTGCCAGCAGTTCATCAACAGGGCTGTATAGCAATCAGCCCCAGCATTTT. This sequence encodes CASSSSTGLYSNQPQHF.